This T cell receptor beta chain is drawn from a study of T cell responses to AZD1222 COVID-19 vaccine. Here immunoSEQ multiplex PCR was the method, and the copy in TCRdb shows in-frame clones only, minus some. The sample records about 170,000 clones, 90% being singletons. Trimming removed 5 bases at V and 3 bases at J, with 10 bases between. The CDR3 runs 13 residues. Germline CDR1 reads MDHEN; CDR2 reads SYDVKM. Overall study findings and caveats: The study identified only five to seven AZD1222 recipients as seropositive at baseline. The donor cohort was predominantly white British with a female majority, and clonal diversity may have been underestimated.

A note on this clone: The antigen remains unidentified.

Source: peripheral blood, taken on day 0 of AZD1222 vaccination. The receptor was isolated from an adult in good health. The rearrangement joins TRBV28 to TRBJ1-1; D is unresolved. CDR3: CASSPGRDTEAFF. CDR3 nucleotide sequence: TGTGCCAGCAGTCCGGGTCGGGACACTGAAGCTTTCTTT.